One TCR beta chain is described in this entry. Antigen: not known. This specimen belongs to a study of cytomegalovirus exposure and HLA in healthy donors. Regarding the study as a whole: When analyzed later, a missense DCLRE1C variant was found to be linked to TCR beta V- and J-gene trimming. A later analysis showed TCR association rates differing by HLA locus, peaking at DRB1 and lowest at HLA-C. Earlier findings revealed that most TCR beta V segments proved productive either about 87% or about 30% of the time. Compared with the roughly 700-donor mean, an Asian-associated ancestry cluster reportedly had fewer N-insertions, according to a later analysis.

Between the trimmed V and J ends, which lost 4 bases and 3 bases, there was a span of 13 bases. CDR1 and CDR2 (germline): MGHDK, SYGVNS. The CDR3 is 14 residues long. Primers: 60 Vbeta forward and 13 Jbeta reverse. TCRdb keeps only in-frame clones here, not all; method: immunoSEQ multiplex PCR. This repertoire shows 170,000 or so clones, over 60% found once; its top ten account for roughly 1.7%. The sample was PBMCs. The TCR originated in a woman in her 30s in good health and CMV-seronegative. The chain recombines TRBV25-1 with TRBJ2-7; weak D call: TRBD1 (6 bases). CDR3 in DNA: TGTGCCAGCAGTGTAACAGGGCTCCTCTACGAGCAGTACTTC. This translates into CASSVTGLLYEQYF.